This entry lists 22 T cell receptor beta chains sequenced from one sample in a study of cytomegalovirus exposure and HLA in healthy donors. PCR employed 60 Vbeta and 13 Jbeta primers. Sequencing was performed with immunoSEQ multiplex PCR; in TCRdb, only in-frame clones are kept and a portion is missing. The sample holds under 250,000 clones; approximately 83% are singletons and the top ten take 0.71%. The material sequenced was PBMCs. Source of these receptors: a boy aged 2 to 10 in good health and CMV-seronegative.

The V call is TRBV25-1, the J call TRBJ2-3; D is undetermined. The CDR3 totals 17 residues. Germline V lookup: CDR1 MGHDK, CDR2 SYGVNS. Trimming took off 1 base at V and 1 base at J, with 15 bases between the two ends. CDR3 in DNA: TGTGCCAGCAGTGAATTATTCCCTAGGATGGGCACAGATACGCAGTATTTT. The encoded protein is CASSELFPRMGTDTQYF.

To note about this clone: Other DNA sequences in this specimen translate into the identical CDR3. This chain connects TRBV30 to TRBJ2-5, with 8 bases fitting TRBD2. The junction had 1 base not matched to a gene; V was cut back by 5 bases and J by 5 bases. The germline V gene has CDR1 GTSNPN and CDR2 SVGIG (reference sequence). This CDR3 contains 11 residues. As DNA, the CDR3 is TGTGCCTGGGGCGGGGGGGAGACCCAGTACTTC. Its translation: CAWGGGETQYF.

This chain connects TRBV19 to TRBJ2-7; the match to TRBD1 covers 8 bases. V dropped 5 bases and J dropped 3; count of bases not matched to a gene: 6. Germline V gives CDR1 LNHDA, CDR2 SQIVND (reference sequence). The CDR3 is 14 amino acids. CDR3 protein: CASSAGQGHYEQYF. CDR3 in DNA: TGTGCCAGTAGTGCCGGACAGGGACACTACGAGCAGTACTTC. Full variable domain (rest looked up from reference TRBV19 and TRBJ2-7): DGGITQSPKYLFRKEGQNVTLSCEQNLNHDAMYWYRQDPGQGLRLIYYSQIVNDFQKGDIAEGYSVSREKKESFPLTVTSAQKNPTAFYLCASSAGQGHYEQYFGPGTRLTVT.

The gene calls are TRBV11-2 and TRBJ2-7; 9 bases line up with TRBD2. With 2 bases clipped from V and 0 bases from J, the junction kept 2 bases outside the gene matches. The length of the CDR3 is 15 residues. Germline V gene lookup returns CDR1 SGHAT and CDR2 FQNNGV. The CDR3 DNA sequence: TGTGCCAGCAGCTTAACTAGCGGGCCCTCCTACGAGCAGTACTTC. Protein: CASSLTSGPSYEQYF. Variable domain in full (rest from reference TRBV11-2 and TRBJ2-7): EAGVAQSPRYKIIEKRQSVAFWCNPISGHATLYWYQQILGQGPKLLIQFQNNGVVDDSQLPKDRFSAERLKGVDSTLKIQPAKLEDSAVYLCASSLTSGPSYEQYFGPGTRLTVT.

The chain links TRBV15 to TRBJ1-2, with 8 bases fitting TRBD1. The V segment lost 3 bases and the J segment 3 bases; nucleotides outside the gene matches: 0. Germline V gene lookup returns CDR1 LNHNV and CDR2 YYDKDF (reference sequence). The CDR3 covers 13 residues. DNA for the CDR3: TGTGCCACCAGCAGGGGACAGGACTATGGCTACACCTTC. Translating gives CATSRGQDYGYTF.

V usage is TRBV7-8 and J usage is TRBJ2-5, with 9 bases matching TRBD1. The CDR3 contains 16 residues. The ends lost 1 base at V and 2 bases at J; junction bases unmatched: 5. From germline, CDR1 is SGHVS and CDR2 FQNEAQ. The CDR3 spells CASSLGLGQGQETQYF. The CDR3 DNA reads TGTGCCAGCAGCTTAGGGTTAGGACAGGGGCAAGAGACCCAGTACTTC.

As concerns this clone: The junction departs from the called germline gene at one end, perhaps through a read error. The chain couples TRBV7-8 to TRBJ1-2, with TRBD1 matching over 8 bases. The CDR3 is 15 amino acids. Germline lookup yields CDR1 SGHVS and CDR2 FQNEAQ. CDR3 sequence reads: CASSLAGTGAYGYTF. The CDR3, as DNA: TGTGCCAGCAGCCTAGCCGGGACAGGTGCCTATGGCTACACCTTC.

The rearrangement joins TRBV5-6 to TRBJ2-3; possibly TRBD2 for D (6 bases). This CDR3 region has 15 residues. Germline CDR1 reads SGHDT; CDR2 reads YYEEEE. V was cut by 2 bases and J by 0 bases, with 10 bases left in between. Here the CDR3 DNA reads TGTGCCAGCAGCTTCGGGAGCCCTAGCACAGATACGCAGTATTTT. Protein: CASSFGSPSTDTQYF.

CDR3 loop: CASSLDGTSGAYNEQFF. The CDR3 bases are TGTGCCAGCAGCTTAGATGGGACTAGCGGGGCGTACAATGAGCAGTTCTTC. The chain combines TRBV7-2 with TRBJ2-1; 13 bases align to TRBD2. Germline CDR1 and CDR2: SGHTA and FQGNSA. The CDR3 extends over 17 amino acids. V lost 1 base to trimming and J lost 4 bases; unmatched junction nucleotides: 4.

This chain links TRBV7-9 with TRBJ2-1, with a possible D match to TRBD2 (6 bases). CDR3 length equals 16 residues. Germline V gene lookup returns CDR1 SEHNR and CDR2 FQNEAQ (reference sequence). V was shortened by 5 bases and J by 2 bases, with 16 bases between the two germline ends. Here the CDR3 DNA reads TGTGCCAGCAGCCCCAGAGGAGGGAGTCCCTACAATGAGCAGTTCTTC. This gives the protein CASSPRGGSPYNEQFF. Full variable domain (rest looked up from reference TRBV7-9 and TRBJ2-1): DTGVSQNPRHKITKRGQNVTFRCDPISEHNRLYWYRQTLGQGPEFLTYFQNEAQLEKSRLLSDRFSAERPKGSFSTLEIQRTEQGDSAMYLCASSPRGGSPYNEQFFGPGTRLTVL.

The chain has TRBV5-6 and TRBJ2-7, with a tentative D call TRBD2 (5 bases). The ends were cut back, 7 bases at V and 2 bases at J, with 7 bases in the middle. In germline, CDR1 is SGHDT, CDR2 YYEEEE. This CDR3 is built from 11 residues. CDR3: CASGRAYEQYF. The CDR3 DNA reads as TGTGCCAGCGGGAGAGCCTACGAGCAGTACTTC.

The CDR3 bases are TGTGCCAGCAGCGTAGTAGCGGAGGGAGAGACCCAGTACTTC. Translation gives CASSVVAEGETQYF. This chain links TRBV9 with TRBJ2-5, with a weak D call TRBD2 (6 bases). Germline V gene sequence: CDR1 SGDLS, CDR2 YYNGEE. V was shortened by 0 bases and J by 4 bases, with 10 bases between the two germline ends. CDR3 length: 14 residues. The whole variable domain, filled in from reference TRBV9 and TRBJ2-5, reads DSGVTQTPKHLITATGQRVTLRCSPRSGDLSVYWYQQSLDQGLQFLIQYYNGEERAKGNILERFSAQQFPDLHSELNLSSLELGDSALYFCASSVVAEGETQYFGPGTRLLVL.

V gene TRBV5-1 combines with J gene TRBJ2-1; the match to TRBD2 covers 12 bases. V lost 0 bases and J lost 0; bases outside the gene matches: 7. Germline V gene data show CDR1 as SGHRS and CDR2 as YFSETQ. CDR3 length equals 19 residues. Written as DNA, the CDR3 is TGCGCCAGCAGCTTGGTAGGGCTAGCGGGGGGGAGCTCCTACAATGAGCAGTTCTTC. Its protein product is CASSLVGLAGGSSYNEQFF.

Comment on this clone: The same CDR3 can be traced to other DNA sequences in this sample. The chain combines TRBV13 with TRBJ2-1, with D possibly being TRBD1 or TRBD2 (6 bases each). The CDR3 spans 15 residues. Germline values: CDR1 PRHDT, CDR2 FYEKMQ (reference sequence). V was clipped by 4 bases and J by 3 bases, with 13 bases between them. The DNA for the CDR3 is TGTGCCAGCAGCTCAGGAGGGGGTGGCTACAATGAGCAGTTCTTC. This encodes CASSSGGGGYNEQFF.

J is TRBJ2-1 and V is TRBV9; 9 bases fit TRBD2. CDR1 is SGDLS, CDR2 YYNGEE, per germline. V shed 1 base and J 0 bases; nucleotides not matched to a gene: 8. The CDR3 extends over 18 amino acids. The DNA for the CDR3 is TGTGCCAGCAGCGTAAAGGGCGGGAGGGGGAGCTCCTACAATGAGCAGTTCTTC. Translating it yields CASSVKGGRGSSYNEQFF.

This chain links TRBV6-6 with TRBJ2-5; possible D gene TRBD2, 5 bases. The V gene lost 2 bases and the J gene lost 11 bases, with 9 bases spanning the gap. The CDR3 covers 11 residues. Germline lookup yields CDR1 MNHNY and CDR2 SVGAGI (reference sequence). The CDR3 here is CASSYTEAQYF. In DNA form, the CDR3 reads TGTGCCAGCAGTTACACGGAGGCGCAGTACTTC.

Only a few counts were recorded for this clone. One end of the junction varies from germline; a read error may be responsible. The rearrangement uses TRBV7-7 and TRBJ2-3; 8 positions match TRBD1. CDR1 is SSHAT and CDR2 is FNYEAQ in the germline V gene (reference sequence). The CDR3 length is 16 residues. The CDR3 protein is CASSLGGQGGTDTQYF. The DNA of the CDR3 is TGTGCTAGCAGCTTAGGAGGACAGGGAGGCACAGATACGCAGTATTTT. The full variable domain, in which reference TRBV7-7 and TRBJ2-3 provide the parts outside the CDR3, is GAGVSQSPRYKVTKRGQDVTLRCDPISSHATLYWYQQALGQGPEFLTYFNYEAQPDKSGLPSDRFSAERPEGSISTLTIQRTEQRDSAMYRCASSLGGQGGTDTQYFGPGTRLTVL.

The genes are TRBV11-2 and TRBJ2-3; the D is unclear. The CDR3 totals 16 residues. Trimming pared 5 bases from V and 1 base from J, leaving 16 bases between. CDR1 and CDR2 from the germline V gene are SGHAT and FQNNGV. This chain's CDR3 is CASSPRIKQGTDTQYF. CDR3 DNA: TGTGCCAGCAGCCCCCGGATCAAGCAGGGCACAGATACGCAGTATTTT.

This chain joins TRBV2 and TRBJ1-4; D remains unclear. This CDR3 is 15 amino acids long. CDR1 and CDR2 (germline): SNHLY, FYNNEI. The V end lost 4 bases, the J end lost 0 bases, and 9 bases lay between the germline ends. Here the CDR3 DNA reads TGTGCCAGCAGTGTTAGTATATCAACTAATGAAAAACTGTTTTTT. Translating it yields CASSVSISTNEKLFF.

The chain employs TRBV10-2 and TRBJ2-7, with TRBD1 matching over 7 bases. V lost 3 bases, J lost 2 bases, and 1 base stayed unmatched. This CDR3 is built from 13 residues. CDR1 WSHSY and CDR2 SAAADI come from the germline V gene. For the CDR3, the DNA is TGCGCCAGCAGTGACGGGACAGCCTACGAGCAGTACTTC. Amino acid sequence: CASSDGTAYEQYF.

This rearrangement joins TRBV6-6 to TRBJ1-1; D not resolved. The CDR3 spans 14 residues. V lost 0 bases and J lost 1, with 6 bases in between. From germline, CDR1 is MNHNY and CDR2 SVGAGI (reference sequence). CDR3 sequence (DNA): TGTGCCAGCAGTTACTCGACGGGGAACACTGAAGCTTTCTTT. It specifies CASSYSTGNTEAFF.

This clone was counted only a few times. The V gene is TRBV6-1, the J gene TRBJ1-3; 7 bases line up with TRBD1. CDR1 and CDR2 from the germline V gene are MNHNS and SASEGT. The CDR3 has 12 amino acids. V lost 6 bases, J lost 8 bases, and 4 bases stayed unmatched. CDR3 protein: CASRAGGYTIYF. Here the CDR3 DNA reads TGTGCCAGCAGGGCAGGGGGGTACACCATATATTTT.